This TCR beta chain was captured in a study of T cells after yellow fever vaccination. Study in general: Where fractions had low cell numbers, libraries were prepared from them with the SMART-Seq v4 Ultra Low Input RNA kit. Overall study results and limits: The booster response re-showed most primary clones: 96% CD4, approximately 90% CD8. The secondary response was weaker but peaked faster, day 5 versus 15.

The CDR3 is 14 amino acids. Germline V gene data show CDR1 as SGHTA and CDR2 as FQGNSA. Between the trimmed V and J ends, which lost 5 bases and 4 bases, there was a span of 15 bases. This clonotype has only a few counts. Its antigen is undetermined. Production of TCR cDNA was by 5'RACE template switching, which also added a universal primer site and UMIs. TCRdb re-called the 5' RACE reads through MiXCR, storing one row per CDR3 protein. This sample has about 330,000 distinct CDR3 sequences, with about 4% found just once. The V call is TRBV7-2, the J call TRBJ2-7; possibly TRBD2 for D (5 bases). This TCR came from a man aged 18 to 29 who received the YFV17D yellow fever vaccine. Sequenced material: PBMCs, taken 5 days after the yellow fever booster vaccination. This CDR3 reads CASSPYAGEYEQYF. Written as DNA, the CDR3 is TGTGCCAGCAGCCCCTATGCGGGCGAGTACGAGCAGTACTTC.